What follows are 6 T cell receptor beta chains derived from one specimen sequenced in a study of cytomegalovirus exposure and HLA in healthy donors. The protocol was immunoSEQ multiplex PCR, while the TCRdb copy is restricted to in-frame clones and leaves out a portion. This table has about 63,000 clones, more than 80% appearing once. The material sequenced was PBMCs. Receptors originate from a woman aged 18-29 years in good health and CMV-seronegative.

The gene calls are TRBV7-2 and TRBJ1-2; D is perhaps TRBD1 (6 bases). V dropped 5 bases and J dropped 3 bases, with 13 bases sitting between them. CDR3 size: 14 residues. In germline, CDR1 is SGHTA, CDR2 FQGNSA. As DNA, the CDR3 is TGTGCCAGCAGCCGGGAACAGGGCTACTATGGCTACACCTTC. Protein product: CASSREQGYYGYTF.

The chain is built from TRBV11-3 and TRBJ2-1, with 9 bases aligning to TRBD2. The CDR3 is 15 residues long. The germline V gene has CDR1 SGHNT and CDR2 YENEEA. The ends lost 2 bases at V and 7 bases at J; junction bases unmatched: 6. The CDR3 sequence: CASSLKRGASNEQFF. For the CDR3, the DNA is TGTGCCAGCAGCTTAAAGCGGGGGGCCTCAAATGAGCAGTTCTTC.

The V gene is TRBV6-1, the J gene TRBJ2-7; D gene ambiguous. V lost 5 bases and J 0 bases, leaving 11 bases between the germline ends. Germline V gives CDR1 MNHNS, CDR2 SASEGT. This CDR3 region has 14 residues. CDR3 sequence reads: CASSSTWSSYEQYF. DNA of the CDR3: TGTGCCAGCAGTAGCACTTGGAGCTCCTACGAGCAGTACTTC.

The gene calls are TRBV10-3 and TRBJ2-2; 14 bases match TRBD2. Germline V gene lookup returns CDR1 ENHRY and CDR2 SYGVKD. The CDR3 runs to 17 residues. V shed 5 bases and J 6 bases; nucleotides not matched to a gene: 8. The CDR3 is CAISPGLAGERAGELFF. In DNA form, the CDR3 reads TGTGCCATCAGTCCGGGACTAGCGGGAGAGAGAGCCGGGGAGCTGTTTTTT.

In nucleotides, the CDR3 is TGCAGCGTTGAGGCCCGATACGGGGAGCTGTTTTTT. It is translated as CSVEARYGELFF. The chain links TRBV29-1 to TRBJ2-2; D is undetermined. This CDR3 has 12 residues. Germline V CDR1 and CDR2: SQVTM, ANQGSEA. Trimming pared 3 bases from V and 7 bases from J, leaving 9 bases between.

The V and J genes are TRBV13 and TRBJ1-2; D remains ambiguous. The CDR3 consists of 16 residues. Trimming took off 4 bases at V and 3 bases at J, with 18 bases between the two ends. Germline V gene lookup returns CDR1 PRHDT and CDR2 FYEKMQ (reference sequence). The chain's CDR3 is CASSSMFILEDYGYTF. The CDR3 nucleotides are TGTGCCAGCAGCTCCATGTTTATTCTGGAGGACTATGGCTACACCTTC.